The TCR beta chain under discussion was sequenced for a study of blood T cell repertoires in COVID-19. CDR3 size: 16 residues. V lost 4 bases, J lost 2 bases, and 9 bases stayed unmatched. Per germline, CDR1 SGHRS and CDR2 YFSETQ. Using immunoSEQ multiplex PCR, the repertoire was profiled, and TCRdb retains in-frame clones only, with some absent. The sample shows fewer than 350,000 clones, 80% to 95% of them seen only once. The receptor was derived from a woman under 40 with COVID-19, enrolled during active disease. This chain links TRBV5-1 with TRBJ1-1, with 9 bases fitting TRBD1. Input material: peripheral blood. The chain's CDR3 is CASSLGTGTSNTEAFF. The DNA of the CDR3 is TGCGCCAGCAGCCTAGGGACAGGGACTTCTAACACTGAAGCTTTCTTT.